Listed below are T cell receptor beta chains from one sample, sequenced in a study of tumor-infiltrating lymphocytes in primary liver carcinoma. TCRdb re-called the multiplex PCR reads through MiXCR, storing one row per CDR3 protein. In the table there are approximately 80,000 distinct CDR3 sequences, approximately 69% of which are singletons. The specimen sequenced was tumor-adjacent normal liver tissue. Source of these receptors: a man aged 40-49 years with primary liver carcinoma and hepatitis B virus infection. Both conserved end residues are part of each CDR3. D genes are given only for firm matches. For some rows the clone size is stated as once, few or many, or as a class when expanded; others skip it.

J	size	D	V	CDR3	DNA
TRBJ2-2	medium-sized	TRBD2	TRBV29-1	CSVTGTKVAGELFF	TGCAGCGTCACCGGGACTAAAGTGGCCGGGGAGCTGTTTTTT
TRBJ2-1	NA	TRBD2	TRBV5-6	CATIVLGPGGYNEQFF	TGTGCCACTATTGTCCTTGGCCCGGGAGGGTACAATGAGCAATTCTTC
TRBJ2-1	NA	NA	TRBV29-1	CNVSQDGNEQFF	TGCAACGTCAGCCAGGACGGGAATGAGCAGTTCTTC
TRBJ2-7	NA	NA	TRBV5-4	CASSWDNSYEQYF	TGTGCCAGCAGCTGGGACAACTCCTACGAGCAATACTTC
TRBJ2-1	NA	NA	TRBV6-5	CASSLEGEQFF	TGTGCCAGCAGTCTAGAGGGTGAGCAGTTCTTC
TRBJ2-1	NA	NA	TRBV11-2	CVSASYNEQFF	TGTGTCAGCGCATCTTACAATGAGCAGTTCTTC
TRBJ2-1	NA	NA	TRBV11-2	CASSRTGTHSSYNEQFF	TGTGCTAGCAGTAGGACCGGGACGCACAGCTCCTACAATGAGCAGTTCTTC
TRBJ2-6	NA	TRBD1	TRBV28	CASSFLGQGLPGANVLTF	TGTGCAAGCAGTTTTCTCGGACAGGGGCTCCCTGGGGCCAACGTCCTGACTTTC
TRBJ2-5	NA	NA	TRBV6-1	CASHGFPKETRYF	TGTGCCAGTCACGGTTTTCCCAAAGAGACCCGGTACTTC
TRBJ2-7	once	NA	TRBV29-1	CGTGWGNHEQYF	TGCGGCACGGGTTGGGGTAATCACGAACAGTACTTC
TRBJ2-1	many	TRBD2	TRBV5-1	CASSSGTSYNEQFF	TGCGCCAGCAGCTCCGGGACTAGCTACAATGAGCAGTTCTTC
TRBJ2-7	NA	NA	TRBV4-1	CTSSPGRWYEQCF	TGCACCAGCAGCCCAGGCCGTTGGTACGAGCAGTGCTTC
TRBJ2-7	many	TRBD2	TRBV4-2	CASSQDRASGYYEQYF	TGTGCCAGCAGCCAAGATAGGGCTAGCGGGTACTACGAGCAGTACTTC
TRBJ2-1	many	NA	TRBV14	CASSQGRSEQFF	TGTGCCAGCAGCCAAGGGAGGAGTGAGCAGTTCTTC
TRBJ2-2	NA	NA	TRBV7-9	CASSRQGPGSCFF	NA
TRBJ2-7	once	NA	TRBV11-2	CASNFDSTYEQHF	TGTGCCAGCAACTTCGACAGTACCTACGAGCAGCACTTC
TRBJ2-7	NA	NA	TRBV11-2	CASSPGQQSYKQYF	TGTGCCAGCAGTCCAGGACAGCAATCCTACAAGCAATACTTC
TRBJ1-2	NA	NA	TRBV7-9	CAGSPEGRLSQYGYTF	TGTGCCGGCAGCCCCGAGGGCAGGCTTTCCCAGTATGGCTACACCTTC
TRBJ2-7	NA	NA	TRBV6-5	CASNPRGAGTREQYF	TGTGCCAGCAATCCACGGGGGGCAGGGACCCGCGAGCAGTACTTC
TRBJ2-7	NA	NA	TRBV24-1	CITSAQGYEQYF	TGTATCACCAGTGCCCAGGGCTACGAGCAGTACTTC
TRBJ2-2	few	NA	TRBV4-1	CTSSLRLEDVNTGELYF	TGCACCAGCAGCCTCAGACTAGAAGATGTGAACACCGGGGAGCTGTATTTT
TRBJ2-5	NA	TRBD1	TRBV29-1	CSVVLHGTGRETQHF	TGCAGCGTTGTTCTCCACGGGACAGGGAGAGAGACCCAGCACTTC
TRBJ2-1	few	TRBD1	TRBV18	CASSPEQGASGEQFF	TGTGCCAGCTCACCGGAACAGGGGGCAAGTGGTGAGCAGTTCTTC
TRBJ2-1	many	NA	TRBV28	CASTLLTGSNEQFF	TGTGCCAGCACCTTGTTGACAGGCTCCAATGAGCAGTTCTTC
TRBJ2-1	NA	TRBD1	TRBV11-1	CASSLADRAYYDEQSF	TGTGCCAGCAGTTTAGCGGACAGGGCGTACTACGATGAGCAGTCCTTC
TRBJ2-3	medium-sized	TRBD2	TRBV11-2	CASSLSRTSSTDTQYF	TGTGCCAGCAGCTTAAGTAGGACTAGCAGCACAGATACGCAGTATTTT
TRBJ1-1	NA	NA	TRBV29-1	CSVGDIEDFF	TGCAGCGTGGGGGACATTGAAGATTTCTTC
TRBJ2-7	NA	TRBD2	TRBV4-3	CASSQELTGGYEQYF	TGCGCCAGCAGCCAGGAGCTGACGGGAGGGTACGAGCAGTACTTC
TRBJ2-7	NA	NA	TRBV4-1	CASSQAVSFGEQYF	TGCGCCAGCAGCCAAGCGGTATCCTTTGGGGAGCAGTACTTC
TRBJ2-7	NA	TRBD2	TRBV6-1	CASTSSGSLTYEEYF	TGTGCCAGCACGAGTAGCGGGAGCCTTACCTATGAGGAGTACTTC
TRBJ2-1	NA	NA	TRBV11-2	CTSTLDIHDEQFF	TGTACCAGCACCTTAGATATTCACGATGAGCAGTTCTTC
TRBJ2-7	NA	TRBD2	TRBV4-2	CASNQAASGITYEQYF	TGTGCCAGCAACCAAGCGGCTAGCGGGATTACCTACGAGCAGTACTTC
TRBJ2-1	NA	TRBD2	TRBV5-1	CAGSLFGGTSVRASYNEQFF	TGCGCCGGCAGCTTATTCGGTGGGACTAGCGTGAGGGCATCCTACAATGAGCAGTTCTTC
TRBJ2-2	once	NA	TRBV4-1	CAINDLDWGLTGELFF	TGCGCCATTAACGATCTGGACTGGGGGTTAACCGGGGAGCTGTTTTTT
TRBJ2-1	once	NA	TRBV6-5	CASSYLAGRANERFF	TGTGCCAGCAGTTACTTAGCAGGCAGAGCAAATGAGCGGTTCTTC
TRBJ2-7	few	NA	TRBV5-4	CASSLAGFSYEQYF	TGTGCCAGCAGCTTGGCCGGTTTCTCCTACGAGCAGTACTTC
TRBJ1-5	NA	NA	TRBV4-1	CASSQDRPDQPQHF	TGCGCCAGCAGCCAAGACCGACCAGATCAGCCCCAGCATTTT
TRBJ2-1	NA	TRBD2	TRBV9	CANSSRTSGTRNEQFF	TGTGCCAACAGCTCCCGGACTAGCGGAACAAGAAATGAGCAGTTCTTC
TRBJ1-1	NA	TRBD1	TRBV5-1	CATSLGGQGGTEAFF	TGCGCCACCAGCTTGGGGGGACAGGGGGGCACTGAAGCTTTCTTT
TRBJ2-3	NA	NA	TRBV7-9	CASSINREEDTQYF	TGTGCCAGCAGCATTAACAGGGAGGAGGATACGCAGTATTTT
TRBJ1-2	NA	NA	TRBV4-1	CASSQEGAQRSWPLNYGCTF	NA
TRBJ2-5	NA	NA	TRBV11-2	CASNLDPWSSVRGETQYF	TGTGCCAGCAACTTAGATCCGTGGTCTAGCGTTAGAGGAGAGACCCAGTACTTC
TRBJ2-5	NA	NA	TRBV6-2/TRBV6-3	CASSPLLVGGETQYF	TGTGCCAGCAGCCCCCTGCTAGTGGGCGGAGAGACCCAGTACTTC
TRBJ1-6	NA	NA	TRBV11-1	CASSPTLVSPLHF	TGTGCCAGCAGCCCGACACTGGTTTCACCCCTCCATTTT
TRBJ2-7	many	NA	TRBV28	CASTTGTDSYEQYF	TGTGCCAGCACGACCGGGACTGACTCCTACGAGCAGTACTTC
TRBJ2-2	NA	NA	TRBV6-6	CASSQVRGEAVGELFF	TGTGCCAGCAGCCAGGTCAGGGGCGAGGCGGTCGGGGAGCTGTTTTTT
TRBJ2-2	many	NA	TRBV29-1	CSDTGHPGRAAFRTGELFF	TGCAGCGATACGGGACACCCTGGTCGTGCCGCTTTTAGGACCGGGGAGCTGTTTTTT
TRBJ2-3	once	NA	TRBV20-1	CSARESVQVQYF	TGCAGTGCTAGAGAAAGCGTTCAGGTGCAGTATTTT
TRBJ2-1	few	NA	TRBV6-1	CASRHLGGGFLNEQFF	TGTGCCAGCAGGCACCTGGGAGGTGGCTTCCTAAATGAGCAGTTCTTC
TRBJ2-2	NA	NA	TRBV11-1	CANSLDDPYTGELLF	TGTGCCAACAGCTTAGACGATCCGTACACCGGGGAGCTGCTTTTT
TRBJ2-6	NA	TRBD1	TRBV12-3/TRBV12-4	CASNLKTGGLRVLTF	TGTGCCAGCAATTTAAAAACAGGGGGGTTACGCGTCCTGACTTTC
TRBJ2-1	NA	NA	TRBV29-1	CSVTMLRPWSSQEQFF	TGCAGCGTCACCATGCTTCGGCCCTGGTCCAGTCAAGAGCAGTTCTTC
TRBJ2-5	NA	TRBD1	TRBV20-1	CSARAGQGLMETQYF	TGCAGTGCTAGAGCGGGACAGGGGCTGATGGAGACCCAGTACTTC